These 5 T cell receptor beta chains came from one sample sequenced in a study of blood T cell repertoires in COVID-19. Generated by immunoSEQ multiplex PCR, the TCRdb table keeps only in-frame clones and is missing some. The sample lists about 100,000 clones, 70% to 90% occurring once. The sample comprised peripheral blood. These receptors originate from a man aged 35 to 55 with active or convalescent COVID-19.

The chain combines TRBV4-2 with TRBJ2-1; 10 nucleotides align to TRBD2. The CDR3 length is 16 residues. Germline V CDR1 and CDR2: LGHNA, YNFKEQ. Trimming cost V 0 bases and J 9 bases; bases outside gene matches: 8. As DNA, the CDR3 is TGTGCCAGCAGCCAAGATAAGGGACTAGCGTCCGGTGAGCAGTTCTTC. It encodes CASSQDKGLASGEQFF.

The rearrangement joins TRBV7-2 to TRBJ1-2; the D is unclear. The V end lost 11 bases, the J end lost 8 bases, and 21 bases lay between the germline ends. This CDR3 spans 13 amino acids. CDR1 is SGHTA, CDR2 FQGNSA, per germline. The CDR3 region is CAASRRSVKGYTF. In DNA form, the CDR3 reads TGTGCCGCCTCACGCAGATCCGTTAAAGGCTACACCTTC.

The chain combines TRBV5-1 with TRBJ2-3; TRBD1 aligns across 7 bases. This CDR3 has 15 residues. The trim removed 4 bases at V and 4 bases at J, leaving 9 bases unmatched. CDR1 is SGHRS and CDR2 is YFSETQ in the germline V gene. The CDR3 DNA reads TGCGCCAGCAGCCTTGGACAGACAGGGCCAGATACGCAGTATTTT. Its translation: CASSLGQTGPDTQYF.

In this sample, this clone turned up once. The CDR3 DNA follows: TGTGCCAGCGCCCCTCGACAGGGCGATCAGCCCCAGCATTTT. It translates to CASAPRQGDQPQHF. The chain uses TRBV6-5 and TRBJ1-5; TRBD1 aligns across 7 bases. V was clipped by 8 bases and J by 5 bases; unmatched bases: 9. CDR1 MNHEY and CDR2 SVGAGI come from the germline V gene. This CDR3 is built from 14 residues.

V usage is TRBV7-8 and J usage is TRBJ2-2; 10 bases are shared with TRBD2. The V and J ends lost 5 bases and 5 bases, in that order; junction bases with no gene match: 8. CDR1 SGHVS and CDR2 FQNEAQ come from the germline V gene. The length of the CDR3 is 16 residues. DNA of the CDR3: TGTGCCAGCAGCCCGCGTAGCGGGAGGCTAACCGGGGAGCTGTTTTTT. Encoded protein: CASSPRSGRLTGELFF. Filled out from reference TRBV7-8 and TRBJ2-2, the complete variable domain reads GAGVSQSPRYKVAKRGQDVALRCDPISGHVSLFWYQQALGQGPEFLTYFQNEAQLDKSGLPSDRFFAERPEGSVSTLKIQRTQQEDSAVYLCASSPRSGRLTGELFFGEGSRLTVL.